This T cell receptor beta chain was sequenced for a study of human T cells and chemical hapten exposure. TCRdb recomputed calls from the RACE reads with MiXCR, one row per CDR3 protein. This sample carries more than 80,000 distinct CDR3 sequences, 10% to 12% of them seen once, and the ten largest clones take around 3.1%. General observations from the study: No alteration of TCRs above 1 in 1000 frequency was seen with DPC sensitization. Higher patch test scores went with higher counts of PT1 expanded TCRs.

As for time point: pre-sensitization, week 0. Treatment in this sample: therapeutic diphenylcyclopropenone sensitization with weekly scalp DPC. To note about this clonotype: What it binds is unknown.

The CDR3 consists of 13 residues. Germline V gene data show CDR1 as SGHTS and CDR2 as YDEGEE. V was trimmed by 1 base and J by 2 bases, leaving 5 bases between them. The chain combines TRBV5-8 with TRBJ2-3, with D hard to call. The clonotype was recovered from a woman aged 55-70 years with alopecia areata. Some clones in this sample may be carry-over from other donors' samples. The material sequenced was whole blood, taken in connection with sensitization to the hapten diphenylcyclopropenone (DPC). CDR3: CASSLPSTDTQYF. CDR3 nucleotides: TGTGCCAGCAGCTTGCCCTCCACAGATACGCAGTATTTT.